The rows below give T cell receptor beta chains drawn from one sample of a study of glioma-infiltrating T cells after dendritic cell vaccination. Sequencing used immunoSEQ multiplex PCR; TCRdb keeps in-frame clones, though not all of them. The data contain under 40,000 clones, approximately 91% of them singletons. Here the sequenced sample was blood, taken before dendritic cell vaccination. These TCRs come from a human donor with glioblastoma. CDR3s include the opening cysteine and the closing phenylalanine or tryptophan. The D gene is left open where the match is weak. Where a row states a size, it is once, few, many or the class of an expanded clone; other rows omit it.

J,V,size,D,CDR3,DNA
TRBJ2-7,TRBV11-2,-,TRBD1,CASSLGTGGASSYEQYF,TGTGCCAGCAGCTTAGGGACAGGGGGCGCGTCTTCCTACGAGCAGTACTTC
TRBJ2-5,TRBV5-4,-,TRBD1,CASSLAGTGGETQYF,TGTGCCAGCAGCTTGGCCGGGACAGGGGGAGAGACCCAGTACTTC
TRBJ1-1,TRBV4-1,-,-,CASSQEGGSRTEAFF,TGCGCCAGCAGCCAAGAAGGCGGCTCTCGCACTGAAGCTTTCTTT
TRBJ1-4,TRBV7-9,-,TRBD1,CASSRPPGQGIVEEKLFF,TGTGCCAGCAGCCGTCCCCCGGGACAGGGGATAGTTGAGGAAAAACTGTTTTTT
TRBJ2-4,TRBV11-1,-,-,CASSLARKAKNIQYF,TGTGCCAGCAGCTTAGCCAGAAAAGCCAAAAACATTCAGTACTTC
TRBJ2-7,TRBV11-2,-,-,CASSLTTSHEQYF,TGTGCCAGCAGCTTAACGACAAGCCACGAGCAGTACTTC
TRBJ1-2,TRBV6-1,-,TRBD1,CASSEGQGNYGYTF,TGTGCCAGCAGTGAGGGACAGGGAAACTATGGCTACACCTTC
TRBJ1-4,TRBV19,-,TRBD1,CASFKTGGTNEKLFF,TGTGCCAGTTTTAAGACAGGGGGAACTAATGAAAAACTGTTTTTT
TRBJ1-4,TRBV19,-,TRBD1,CASSPGQVGNEKLFF,TGTGCCAGTAGTCCCGGACAGGTGGGAAATGAAAAACTGTTTTTT
TRBJ1-5,TRBV6-1,-,-,CASTLTGSPQPQHF,TGTGCCAGCACCCTGACAGGATCCCCACAGCCCCAGCATTTT
TRBJ1-6,TRBV30,few,-,CAWGRTGIPPLHF,TGTGCCTGGGGGCGGACGGGGATACCACCCCTCCACTTT
TRBJ1-6,TRBV7-8,-,-,CASSAMTYNSPLHF,TGTGCCAGCAGCGCGATGACATATAATTCACCCCTCCACTTT